This T cell receptor (beta chain) was identified during a study of OX40 agonist ivuxolimab in advanced cancers. About the full investigation: The costimulatory receptor OX40 (CD134) was targeted by ivuxolimab, a fully human IgG2 agonistic monoclonal antibody. Intravenous ivuxolimab was administered to patients every 2 weeks at six dose levels: 0.01, 0.1, 0.3, 1.5, 3 and 10 mg/kg. Of the approximately 50 dose-escalation patients, hepatocellular carcinoma was present in roughly 19, melanoma in approximately 15, renal cell carcinoma in 9 and head and neck cancer in 9. A male proportion of roughly 80% and a mean age of approximately 58 years, ranging from roughly 23 to 90, were recorded for the dose-escalation cohort. Patients were allowed to have had prior anti-PD-1, anti-PD-L1 or anti-CTLA-4 therapy, and 40% to 45% of the dose-escalation patients had been treated with checkpoint inhibitors. Partial responses occurred in three dose-escalation patients: two with cutaneous melanoma and one with hepatocellular carcinoma. Peripheral TCRbeta sequencing was intended to test whether TCR sequence diversity was altered and clonal T-cell expansion was caused by ivuxolimab. The paper reports the monotherapy dose-escalation portion (N of about 56 patients) of the phase I ivuxolimab trial. Overall study results and their limits: The antigen specificity of the clonally expanded peripheral T cells was not determined. Low levels of normalized T-cell clonal expansion were also seen in some patients who did not respond. In partial responders in the 0.1-3.0 mg/kg groups, normalized peripheral clonal expansion was found to be among the lowest, especially among CD8+ T cells. After ivuxolimab, CD8+ T cells had more expanded clones than CD4+ T cells on average. Clonal expansion of both CD4+ and CD8+ blood T cells was observed from baseline to week 6 at doses 0.1 to 3.0 mg/kg.

Comments on this clone: Its antigen target is currently unknown. Base qualities are not provided; no much larger clone lies one nucleotide away.

To sequence the TCRbeta CDR3 region, genomic DNA was isolated from the sorted cells. The immunoSEQ Assay was used for sequencing of TCRbeta CDR3 regions. The table was pulled from immuneACCESS by TCRdb, which kept in-frame rearrangements only. Such tables lose some clones; where checked, under half of the loss comes from unresolved V genes, and the rest has no known cause. The sample table records about 86,000 clones; about 89% of these occur just once. The top ten constitute roughly 8.7% of the sample. The trial excluded patients who had a history of autoimmune disease or were on systemic immunosuppression. In every dose cohort, peripheral blood was drawn for TCR sequencing at baseline, cycle 4 day 1, and cycle 7 day 1. The samples were taken from a phase I, first-in-human, multicenter, open-label dose-escalation trial of ivuxolimab. Adults with locally advanced or metastatic melanoma, renal cell carcinoma, hepatocellular carcinoma or head and neck squamous cell carcinoma were enrolled in the trial. Before TCR sequencing, CD4+ T cells and CD8+ T cells were sorted from peripheral blood as separate populations.

The CDR3 sequence holds 15 residues, the cysteine and phenylalanine included. Just the 45-base CDR3 DNA is kept, in frame starting at base 1. Deletion took 2 bases off V and 0 bases off J, with a span of 11 bases between the germline ends. CDR1 is given as SGHDT and CDR2 as YYEEEE, both from the germline V gene. The V and J segments used are TRBV5-6 and TRBJ1-1, with the D gene not confidently named. The sequence was obtained from an adult with an advanced solid tumor such as melanoma, head and neck, liver or kidney cancer. Sample: CD4+ or CD8+ T cells sorted from blood, taken in a trial of the OX40 agonist ivuxolimab. The CDR3 is CASSLEMRVNTEAFF. The base sequence is TGTGCCAGCAGCTTAGAAATGCGGGTGAACACTGAAGCTTTCTTT.